This TCR beta chain was sequenced during a study of shared clonotypes between healthy human individuals. The study's findings and limits: Sequencing depth was predicted to influence how clonotypes are shared among donors.

Using immunoSEQ multiplex PCR, the repertoire was profiled, and TCRdb retains in-frame clones only, with some absent. Of some 2,500,000 clones listed, 93% are singletons. On this clone itself: Its target is not known.

The CDR3 is 16 residues long. In germline, CDR1 is SGHRS, CDR2 YFSETQ. J was trimmed by 6 bases and V by 4 bases; bases with no gene match: 6. This receptor was taken from a man younger than 35 in good health. Some clones in this sample may be carry-over from other donors' samples. The sample consisted of naive CD4+ T cells from PBMCs. Subset described: CD45RA+ positively selected. V gene TRBV5-1 combines with J gene TRBJ2-1, with 14 nucleotides matching TRBD2. As DNA, the CDR3 is TGCGCCAGCAGCAAGACTAGCGGGAGGGGGTTCAATGAGCAGTTCTTC. The encoded protein is CASSKTSGRGFNEQFF.